Presented here are 26 T cell receptor beta chains from one specimen sequenced in a study of T cells in localized non-small cell lung cancer. Libraries were prepared by immunoSEQ multiplex PCR; TCRdb keeps only in-frame clonotypes and omits some of them. The sample lists roughly 29,000 clones; about 86% were seen once. Material: peripheral blood mononuclear cells, obtained before any cancer treatment. These receptor sequences come from a man aged 40-75 years with stage III lung adenocarcinoma.

The chain joins TRBV7-9 to TRBJ2-2, with D unclear. The CDR3 runs 15 residues. Trimming shortened V by 8 bases and J by 5 bases, and 18 bases separated the two germline ends. The germline gives CDR1 SEHNR, CDR2 FQNEAQ (reference sequence). Written as DNA, the CDR3 is TGTGCCAGCCTTAAGGAAGGGTTTGTAACCGGGGAGCTGTTTTTT. The encoded protein is CASLKEGFVTGELFF.

The rearrangement joins TRBV7-9 to TRBJ1-4, with a weak D call TRBD1 (5 bases). Germline CDR1 SEHNR, CDR2 FQNEAQ (reference sequence). The CDR3 contains 15 residues. V was shortened by 2 bases and J by 10 bases, with 17 bases between the two germline ends. CDR3 amino acids: CASSLMGTPGGKLFF. The CDR3 bases are TGTGCCAGCAGCTTAATGGGGACCCCAGGAGGAAAACTGTTTTTT.

The V and J genes are TRBV11-2 and TRBJ1-5; tentatively, D is TRBD1 (5 bases). V was clipped by 5 bases and J by 4 bases, with 12 bases between them. Germline loops: CDR1 SGHAT, CDR2 FQNNGV. The CDR3 sequence is 14 residues long. CDR3: CASSRTSGNQPQHF. For the CDR3, the DNA is TGTGCCAGCAGCAGAACCTCAGGGAATCAGCCCCAGCATTTT.

The chain couples TRBV6-1 to TRBJ1-4, with TRBD1 as a possible D gene (5 bases). The CDR3 extends over 13 amino acids. The V gene lost 8 bases and the J gene lost 2 bases, with 9 bases spanning the gap. The germline gives CDR1 MNHNS, CDR2 SASEGT. Here the CDR3 reads CASGGYTNEKLFF. The DNA for the CDR3 is TGTGCCAGCGGGGGGTACACTAATGAAAAACTGTTTTTT.

The genes are TRBV2 and TRBJ1-5, with a weak D call TRBD1 (5 bases). Trimming left V 4 bases short and J 9 bases short, with 16 bases between. The CDR3 has 14 amino acids. The germline gives CDR1 SNHLY, CDR2 FYNNEI. The DNA of the CDR3 is TGTGCCAGCAGTGTCGGACATTACACCTCGCCCCAGCATTTT. It codes for CASSVGHYTSPQHF.

This sequence joins TRBV2 and TRBJ1-4; weak D call: TRBD1 (5 bases). This CDR3 region has 13 residues. The germline CDR1 and CDR2 sequences are SNHLY and FYNNEI. V was trimmed by 7 bases and J by 10 bases, leaving 16 bases between them. This CDR3 is CASMEGGVGKLFF. Here the CDR3 DNA reads TGTGCCAGCATGGAAGGAGGGGTCGGAAAACTGTTTTTT.

CDR3 amino acids: CASSGGYGYTF. In DNA form, the CDR3 reads TGTGCCAGCAGTGGAGGGTATGGCTACACCTTC. The chain combines TRBV25-1 with TRBJ1-2; unclear D gene. The CDR3 is 11 residues long. V was clipped by 4 bases and J by 5 bases, with 5 bases between them. Germline assignment: CDR1 MGHDK and CDR2 SYGVNS.

This clone was seen a handful of times. The chain employs TRBV2 and TRBJ2-5; D possibly corresponds to TRBD2 (5 bases). The CDR3 totals 15 residues. V lost 6 bases, J lost 4 bases, and 18 bases lay in between. The germline CDR1 and CDR2 sequences are SNHLY and FYNNEI. The CDR3 spells CASSPRTGLGETQYF. The CDR3 DNA sequence: TGTGCCAGCAGCCCACGGACCGGACTGGGAGAGACCCAGTACTTC.

The chain links TRBV28 to TRBJ1-2; D is ambiguous. This CDR3 is built from 13 residues. Germline CDR1 reads MDHEN; CDR2 reads SYDVKM. With 3 bases removed from V and 9 bases from J, the gap between germline ends came to 14 bases. DNA of the CDR3: TGTGCCAGCAGTTTCTGGGGTGAGAGTAGCTACACCTTC. Translated, it gives CASSFWGESSYTF.

The count of this clone is one. V usage is TRBV6-5 and J usage is TRBJ2-3; D remains ambiguous. Germline CDR1 reads MNHEY; CDR2 reads SVGAGI. This CDR3 comprises 11 residues. V was shortened by 6 bases and J by 6 bases, with 7 bases between the two germline ends. CDR3 DNA sequence: TGTGCCAGCAGGGTCGGGGATACGCAGTATTTT. This sequence encodes CASRVGDTQYF.

The chain uses TRBV28 and TRBJ1-2, with D tentatively TRBD1 (6 bases). CDR1 and CDR2 (germline): MDHEN, SYDVKM. V was pared by 7 bases and J by 4 bases, with 7 bases between. The CDR3 is 11 amino acids. The DNA for the CDR3 is TGTGCCAGCACGACAGGCTATGGCTACACCTTC. It codes for CASTTGYGYTF.

The chain joins TRBV5-1 to TRBJ2-5, with D possibly matching TRBD2 (6 bases). Trimming removed 4 bases from V and 5 bases from J, with 12 bases in between. The CDR3 runs 13 residues. Per germline, CDR1 SGHRS and CDR2 YFSETQ. Here the CDR3 reads CASSRTTPETQYF. As DNA, the CDR3 is TGCGCCAGCAGCCGGACTACGCCGGAGACCCAGTACTTC.

This clone was observed a handful of times. V is TRBV27 and J is TRBJ2-7, with a tentative D call TRBD1 (5 bases). The CDR3 is 11 amino acids. Germline-derived CDR1 and CDR2 are MNHEY and SMNVEV (reference sequence). Trimming shortened V by 10 bases and J by 7 bases, and 14 bases separated the two germline ends. CDR3: CATSKGREQYF. CDR3 DNA: TGTGCCACCTCCAAGGGGCGTGAGCAGTACTTC.

The CDR3 here is CASSYSTGRNTGELFF. The CDR3 coding sequence is TGTGCCAGCAGTTACTCTACGGGGCGAAACACCGGGGAGCTGTTTTTT. This chain joins TRBV6-6 and TRBJ2-2; TRBD1 or TRBD2 may be the D gene (5 bases each). Germline values: CDR1 MNHNY, CDR2 SVGAGI (reference sequence). The germline V and J ends were trimmed by 0 bases and 2 bases, with 10 bases remaining between them. The CDR3 has 16 residues.

This chain uses TRBV19 with TRBJ1-2; D remains unclear. Germline-derived CDR1 and CDR2 are LNHDA and SQIVND (reference sequence). The germline V and J ends were trimmed by 4 bases and 1 base, with 16 bases remaining between them. The CDR3 sequence is 16 residues long. CDR3 sequence: CASSKDKALFNYGYTF. Here the CDR3 DNA reads TGTGCCAGTAGTAAAGACAAGGCCCTGTTTAACTATGGCTACACCTTC.

The CDR3 DNA sequence: TGTGCCAGCAGCTTCGGTGGAATGAACACTGAAGCTTTCTTT. This gives the protein CASSFGGMNTEAFF. V and J are TRBV5-8 and TRBJ1-1; unclear D gene. This CDR3 region has 14 residues. Trimming cost V 2 bases and J 0 bases, with 8 bases left between them. Germline V gene lookup returns CDR1 SGHTS and CDR2 YDEGEE.

V usage is TRBV5-4 and J usage is TRBJ1-6; D ambiguous. Looked up from germline, CDR1 is SGHNT and CDR2 is YYREEE (reference sequence). V was shortened by 5 bases and J by 2 bases, with 17 bases between the two germline ends. This CDR3 region has 17 residues. The CDR3 DNA sequence: TGTGCCAGCAGAGAACAAGGAGGCAGCACCTATAATTCACCCCTCCACTTT. Translated, it gives CASREQGGSTYNSPLHF. Full variable domain (missing parts from reference TRBV5-4 and TRBJ1-6): ETGVTQSPTHLIKTRGQQVTLRCSSQSGHNTVSWYQQALGQGPQFIFQYYREEENGRGNFPPRFSGLQFPNYSSELNVNALELDDSALYLCASREQGGSTYNSPLHFGNGTRLTVT.

The chain employs TRBV19 and TRBJ2-6, with D perhaps matching TRBD1 (6 bases). The V gene lost 3 bases and the J gene lost 0 bases, with 12 bases spanning the gap. Germline loops: CDR1 LNHDA, CDR2 SQIVND (reference sequence). The CDR3 runs 17 residues. In nucleotides, the CDR3 is TGTGCCAGTAGTATGACAGGATCTTACTCTGGGGCCAACGTCCTGACTTTC. The encoded protein is CASSMTGSYSGANVLTF. The variable domain in full, with the rest retrieved from reference TRBV19 and TRBJ2-6, is DGGITQSPKYLFRKEGQNVTLSCEQNLNHDAMYWYRQDPGQGLRLIYYSQIVNDFQKGDIAEGYSVSREKKESFPLTVTSAQKNPTAFYLCASSMTGSYSGANVLTFGAGSRLTVL.

In this sample, this clone turned up a few times. The rearrangement uses TRBV9 and TRBJ2-2; 9 bases are a match to TRBD2. The CDR3 runs 16 residues. Germline CDR1 reads SGDLS; CDR2 reads YYNGEE. Trimming at V came to 0 bases and at J to 3 bases, leaving 3 bases not matched to a gene. The CDR3 region has the DNA TGTGCCAGCAGCGTAGGTAGCGGGGGCCACACCGGGGAGCTGTTTTTT. Amino acids: CASSVGSGGHTGELFF.

The genes are TRBV7-8 and TRBJ2-2; D remains unclear. The V gene lost 0 bases and the J gene lost 1 base, with 9 bases spanning the gap. Germline CDR1 and CDR2: SGHVS and FQNEAQ. This CDR3 is 16 amino acids long. CDR3 amino acids: CASSLAGPENTGELFF. In nucleotides, the CDR3 is TGTGCCAGCAGCTTAGCCGGGCCAGAGAACACCGGGGAGCTGTTTTTT.

This chain links TRBV6-1 with TRBJ1-5; TRBD1 might be the D (5 bases). The V gene's germline CDR1 is MNHNS and CDR2 SASEGT. Trimming removed 3 bases from V and 1 base from J, with 7 bases in between. The CDR3 has 14 residues. The CDR3 DNA is TGTGCCAGCAGTGACAGGGAAAGCAATCAGCCCCAGCATTTT. This gives the protein CASSDRESNQPQHF.

The chain couples TRBV10-2 to TRBJ2-2; TRBD2 might be the D (6 bases). V was pared by 4 bases and J by 9 bases, with 9 bases between. Germline V gives CDR1 WSHSY, CDR2 SAAADI. The CDR3 has 12 residues. CDR3 residues: CASSVADRELFF. DNA for the CDR3: TGCGCCAGCAGTGTAGCGGACAGGGAGCTGTTTTTT.

V gene TRBV7-9 combines with J gene TRBJ2-1, with D uncertain. Germline lookup yields CDR1 SEHNR and CDR2 FQNEAQ (reference sequence). Deletions cut 5 bases from V and 10 bases from J, with 27 bases between. CDR3 size: 17 residues. This CDR3 reads CASSPRVRASSMGEQFF. The CDR3 bases are TGTGCCAGCAGCCCCCGGGTTCGGGCGTCGTCTATGGGGGAGCAGTTCTTC.

J is TRBJ1-1 and V is TRBV2, with a possible D match to TRBD1 (6 bases). CDR1 is SNHLY, CDR2 FYNNEI, per germline. The V gene lost 5 bases and the J gene lost 1 base, with 8 bases spanning the gap. The CDR3 extends over 13 amino acids. CDR3 residues: CASSQGKNTEAFF. The CDR3, as DNA: TGTGCCAGCAGTCAGGGGAAGAACACTGAAGCTTTCTTT.

This chain uses TRBV15 with TRBJ2-3; 7 bases align to TRBD2. This CDR3 region has 16 residues. V lost 1 base and J lost 4; bases outside the gene matches: 8. Germline values: CDR1 LNHNV, CDR2 YYDKDF (reference sequence). The CDR3 sequence is CATSRATAGNSDTQYF. The CDR3, as DNA: TGTGCCACCAGCAGAGCAACAGCGGGAAATTCAGATACGCAGTATTTT.

The chain links TRBV15 to TRBJ2-1; D tentatively fits TRBD1 or TRBD2 (5 bases each). V gave up 0 bases and J gave up 15 bases, with 15 bases separating them. Per the germline V gene, CDR1 is LNHNV and CDR2 is YYDKDF (reference sequence). The CDR3 consists of 13 residues. CDR3: CATSRDSRERRFF. The CDR3 nucleotides read TGTGCCACCAGCAGAGATAGCAGGGAGAGGCGGTTCTTC. Drawing the rest from reference TRBV15 and TRBJ2-1, the complete variable domain is DAMVIQNPRYQVTQFGKPVTLSCSQTLNHNVMYWYQQKSSQAPKLLFHYYDKDFNNEADTPDNFQSRRPNTSFCFLDIRSPGLGDTAMYLCATSRDSRERRFFGPGTRLTVL.